This T cell receptor (beta chain) appears in the sequencing data of a study of early T cells in non-severe SARS-CoV-2 infection. In the study overall: Whole-blood bulk RNA, unsorted, was sequenced, and chains were unpaired.

Germline V CDR1 and CDR2: SNHLY, FYNNEI. This CDR3 has 13 amino acids. After removal of 6 bases from V and 5 bases from J, the junction contained 4 bases not matched to a gene. Unique molecular identifiers were affixed to single, distinct cDNA molecules. One entry per CDR3 protein results from TCRdb running MiXCR on the 5' RACE reads. The table shows some 96,000 distinct CDR3 sequences, with about 12% occurring only once. This clonotype was recorded many times. Its antigen is unidentified. Regarding the study as a whole: Anti-spike CD8 responses were favored by VDJdb matching, which missed private and CD4 specificities.

The receptor's source is an adult who was a healthcare worker with PCR-confirmed SARS-CoV-2 infection or an uninfected control (not recorded which). This chain links TRBV2 with TRBJ2-1, with TRBD1 identical over 7 bases. Sample: whole blood. The CDR3 region has the DNA TGTGCCAGCAGGAAAGGGACAGACAATGAGCAGTTCTTC. It is translated as CASRKGTDNEQFF.